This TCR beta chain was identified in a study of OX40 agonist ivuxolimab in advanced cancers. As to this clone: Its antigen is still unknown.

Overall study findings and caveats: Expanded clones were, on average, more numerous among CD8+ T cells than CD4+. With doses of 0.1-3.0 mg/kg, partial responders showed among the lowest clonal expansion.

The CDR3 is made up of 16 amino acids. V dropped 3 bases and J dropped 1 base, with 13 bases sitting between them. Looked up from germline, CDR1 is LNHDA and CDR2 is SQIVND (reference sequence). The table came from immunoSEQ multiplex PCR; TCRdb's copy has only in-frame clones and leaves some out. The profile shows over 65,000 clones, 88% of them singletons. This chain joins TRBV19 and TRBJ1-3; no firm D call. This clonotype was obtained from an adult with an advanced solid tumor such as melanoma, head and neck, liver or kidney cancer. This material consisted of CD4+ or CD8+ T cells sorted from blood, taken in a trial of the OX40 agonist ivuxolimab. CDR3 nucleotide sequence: TGTGCCAGTAGTATCCCCCGGGATACATCTGGAAACACCATATATTTT. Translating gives CASSIPRDTSGNTIYF.